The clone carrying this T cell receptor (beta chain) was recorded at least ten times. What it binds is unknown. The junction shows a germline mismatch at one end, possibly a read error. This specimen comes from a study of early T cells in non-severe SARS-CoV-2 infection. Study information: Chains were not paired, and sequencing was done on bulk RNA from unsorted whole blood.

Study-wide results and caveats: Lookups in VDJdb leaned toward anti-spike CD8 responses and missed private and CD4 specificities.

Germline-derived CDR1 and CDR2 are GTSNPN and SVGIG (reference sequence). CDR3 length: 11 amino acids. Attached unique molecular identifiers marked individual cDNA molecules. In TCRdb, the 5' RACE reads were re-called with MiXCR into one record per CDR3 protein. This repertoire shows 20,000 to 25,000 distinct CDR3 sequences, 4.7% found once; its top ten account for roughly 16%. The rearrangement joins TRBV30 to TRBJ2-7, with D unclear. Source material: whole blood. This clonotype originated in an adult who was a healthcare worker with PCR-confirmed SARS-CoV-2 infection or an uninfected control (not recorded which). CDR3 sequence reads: CAWKSRYEQYF. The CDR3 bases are TGTGCATGGAAATCCCGCTACGAGCAGTACTTC.